This TCR beta chain was retrieved from a study of identical twins. General study results and limits: Whereas memory repertoires showed no such difference, abundant cord blood beta clonotypes carried fewer insertions.

Germline-derived CDR1 and CDR2 are MNHEY and SVGEGT. Trimming left V 2 bases short and J 2 bases short, with 11 bases between. The CDR3 has 15 amino acids. One entry per CDR3 protein, called by TCRdb with MiXCR from the 5' RACE reads. Altogether approximately 500,000 distinct CDR3 sequences are present, 20% to 25% being singletons, with the ten largest covering roughly 2.8%. This clonotype was counted a few times. Its matching antigen is unknown. The data were also submitted as part of a second study, on T cells expressing NK-cell markers.

The chain couples TRBV6-2 or TRBV6-3 to TRBJ2-3, with D hard to call. This clonotype was sampled from a woman aged 18-29 years in good health. The specimen was CD4+ T cells sorted from blood. CDR3 sequence: CASSYGYFVTDTQYF. For the CDR3, the DNA is TGTGCCAGCAGTTACGGCTACTTTGTCACAGATACGCAGTATTTT.